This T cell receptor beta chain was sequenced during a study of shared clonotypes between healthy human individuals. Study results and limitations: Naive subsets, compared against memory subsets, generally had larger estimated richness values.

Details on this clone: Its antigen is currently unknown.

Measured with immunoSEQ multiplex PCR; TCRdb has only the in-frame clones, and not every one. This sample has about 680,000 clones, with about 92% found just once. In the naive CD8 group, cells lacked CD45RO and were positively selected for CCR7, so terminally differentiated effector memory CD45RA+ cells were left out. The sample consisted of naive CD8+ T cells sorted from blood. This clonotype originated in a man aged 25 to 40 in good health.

The CDR3 reads CASSQDGDSYEQYF. DNA for the CDR3: TGCGCCAGCAGCCAAGATGGGGATTCCTACGAGCAGTACTTC. The gene calls are TRBV4-3 and TRBJ2-7; D remains ambiguous. CDR3 length equals 14 residues. Germline V gives CDR1 LGHNA, CDR2 YSLEER. V lost 0 bases to trimming and J lost 1 base, with 7 bases between them.